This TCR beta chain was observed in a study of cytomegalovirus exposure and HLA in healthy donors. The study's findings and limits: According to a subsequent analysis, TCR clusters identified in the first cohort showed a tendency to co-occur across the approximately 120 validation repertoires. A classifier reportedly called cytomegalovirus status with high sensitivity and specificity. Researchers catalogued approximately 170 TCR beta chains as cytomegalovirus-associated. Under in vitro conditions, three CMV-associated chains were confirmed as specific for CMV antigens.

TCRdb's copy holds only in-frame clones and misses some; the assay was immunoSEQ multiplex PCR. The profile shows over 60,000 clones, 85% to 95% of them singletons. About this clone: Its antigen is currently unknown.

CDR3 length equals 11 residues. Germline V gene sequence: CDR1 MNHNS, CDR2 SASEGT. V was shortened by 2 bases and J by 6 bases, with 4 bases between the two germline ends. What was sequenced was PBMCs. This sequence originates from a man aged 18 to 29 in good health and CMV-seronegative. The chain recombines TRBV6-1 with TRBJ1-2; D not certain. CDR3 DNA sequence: TGTGCCAGCAGTGAACTAAATGGCTACACCTTC. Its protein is CASSELNGYTF.